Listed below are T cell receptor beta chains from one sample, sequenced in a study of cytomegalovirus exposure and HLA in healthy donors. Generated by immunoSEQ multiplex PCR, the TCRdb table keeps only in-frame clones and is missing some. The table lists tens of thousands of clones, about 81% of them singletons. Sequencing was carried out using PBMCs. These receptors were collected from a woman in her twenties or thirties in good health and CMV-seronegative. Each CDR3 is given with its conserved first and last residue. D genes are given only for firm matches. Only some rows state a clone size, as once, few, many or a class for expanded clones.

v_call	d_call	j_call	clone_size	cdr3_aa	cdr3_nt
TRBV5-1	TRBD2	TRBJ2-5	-	CASSTSTSGLQETQYF	TGCGCCAGCAGCACCTCGACTAGCGGCCTCCAAGAGACCCAGTACTTC
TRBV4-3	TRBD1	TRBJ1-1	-	CASSQSDRGLVNTEAFF	TGCGCCAGCAGCCAATCTGACAGGGGGTTGGTGAACACTGAAGCTTTCTTT
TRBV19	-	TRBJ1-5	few	CASSIPRLNQPQHF	TGTGCCAGTAGTATTCCCAGATTAAATCAGCCCCAGCATTTT
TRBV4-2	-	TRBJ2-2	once	CASSLSLSPRSNTGELFF	TGTGCCAGCAGCCTTAGCTTAAGCCCACGGTCGAACACCGGGGAGCTGTTTTTT
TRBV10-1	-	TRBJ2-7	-	CASSDAGPYEQYF	TGCGCCAGCAGTGACGCGGGGCCCTACGAGCAGTACTTC
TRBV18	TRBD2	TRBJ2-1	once	CASSPDWAGVARAYDEQFF	TGTGCCAGCTCACCAGATTGGGCGGGAGTAGCAAGGGCGTACGATGAGCAGTTCTTC
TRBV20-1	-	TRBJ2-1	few	CSAQQGNEQFF	TGCAGTGCGCAACAGGGCAATGAGCAGTTCTTC
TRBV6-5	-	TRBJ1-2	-	CASSPTGIRYGYTF	TGTGCCAGCAGCCCCACGGGTATCCGGTATGGCTACACCTTC
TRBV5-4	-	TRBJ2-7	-	CASSPDSLGVYEQYF	TGTGCCAGCAGCCCGGACAGCCTTGGAGTCTACGAGCAGTACTTC
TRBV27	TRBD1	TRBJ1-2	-	CASSAGTGECGYTF	TGTGCCAGCAGTGCCGGGACAGGGGAGTGTGGCTACACCTTC
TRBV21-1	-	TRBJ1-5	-	CASSKEYGRPDQPQHF	TGTGCCAGCAGCAAAGAGTATGGCAGGCCGGATCAGCCCCAGCATTTT
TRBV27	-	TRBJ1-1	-	CASKFSGGGENTEAFF	TGTGCCAGCAAATTCTCGGGCGGGGGGGAGAACACTGAAGCTTTCTTT
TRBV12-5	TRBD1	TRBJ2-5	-	CASGSGQGEETQYF	TGTGCTAGTGGTTCAGGACAGGGGGAAGAGACCCAGTACTTC
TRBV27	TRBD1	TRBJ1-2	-	CASSYTGDYGYTF	TGTGCCAGCAGTTATACAGGGGACTATGGCTACACCTTC
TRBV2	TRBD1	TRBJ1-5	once	CASSPGQGHQPQHF	TGTGCCAGCAGTCCGGGACAGGGACATCAGCCCCAGCATTTT
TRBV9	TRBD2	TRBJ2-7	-	CASSVGGSSYEQYF	TGTGCCAGCAGCGTAGGCGGGAGCAGCTACGAGCAGTACTTC
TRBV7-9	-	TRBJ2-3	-	CASSFKSRVDTQYF	TGTGCCAGCAGCTTTAAGTCCAGGGTAGATACGCAGTATTTT
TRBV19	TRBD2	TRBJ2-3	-	CASSTYQGGSPRDTQYF	TGTGCCAGTAGTACCTACCAAGGCGGGAGCCCTCGAGATACGCAGTATTTT
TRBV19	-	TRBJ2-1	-	CASSRPTYNNEQFF	TGTGCCAGTAGTAGACCGACTTATAACAATGAGCAGTTCTTC
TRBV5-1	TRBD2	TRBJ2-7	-	CASSLGRTSADYEQYF	TGCGCCAGCAGCTTGGGGAGGACTAGCGCGGACTACGAGCAGTACTTC
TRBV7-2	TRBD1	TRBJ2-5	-	CASSPGQGRGETQYF	TGTGCCAGCAGCCCCGGACAGGGTAGGGGAGAGACCCAGTACTTC
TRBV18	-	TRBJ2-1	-	CASSPPERVEFF	TGTGCCAGCTCACCACCGGAGAGGGTCGAGTTCTTC
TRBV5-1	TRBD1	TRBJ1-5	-	CASSIGQGDQPQHF	TGCGCCAGCAGTATCGGACAGGGCGATCAGCCCCAGCATTTT
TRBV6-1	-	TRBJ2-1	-	CASSEISGSRGDEQLF	TGTGCCAGCAGTGAAATATCGGGTTCTAGGGGCGATGAGCAGCTCTTC
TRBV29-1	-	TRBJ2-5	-	CSVGPQETQYF	TGCAGCGTTGGGCCTCAAGAGACCCAGTACTTC
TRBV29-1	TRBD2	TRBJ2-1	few	CSVERLAGGYNEQFF	TGCAGCGTTGAAAGGCTAGCGGGAGGGTACAATGAGCAGTTCTTC
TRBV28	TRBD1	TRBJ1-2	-	CASSSNRDSIFYGYTF	TGTGCCAGCAGTTCCAATCGGGACAGTATCTTCTATGGCTACACCTTC
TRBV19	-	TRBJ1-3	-	CASSTLPVSGNTIYF	TGTGCCAGTAGTACCCTTCCGGTTTCTGGAAACACCATATATTTT
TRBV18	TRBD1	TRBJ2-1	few	CASSPDRGRNEQFF	TGTGCCAGCTCACCTGACAGGGGGCGGAATGAGCAGTTCTTC
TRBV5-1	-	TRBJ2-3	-	CASSLLQGSSTDTQYF	TGCGCCAGCAGTCTTCTACAGGGATCTAGCACAGATACGCAGTATTTT
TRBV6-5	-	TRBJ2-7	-	CASKLSQGTDEQYF	TGTGCCAGCAAACTCTCACAGGGAACGGACGAGCAGTACTTC
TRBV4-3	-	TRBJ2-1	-	CASSQELAGSYNEQFF	TGCGCCAGCAGCCAAGAGCTAGCTGGTTCCTACAATGAGCAGTTCTTC
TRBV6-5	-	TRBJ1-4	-	CASSDTATNEKLFF	TGTGCCAGCAGTGACACCGCAACTAATGAAAAACTGTTTTTT
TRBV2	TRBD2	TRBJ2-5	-	CASKVWGLADQETQYF	TGTGCCAGCAAGGTTTGGGGACTAGCGGACCAAGAGACCCAGTACTTC
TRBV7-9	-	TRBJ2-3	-	CASSVYTDTQYF	TGTGCCAGCAGCGTATACACAGATACGCAGTATTTT
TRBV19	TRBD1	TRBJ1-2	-	CASSKPGGQHYGYTF	TGTGCCAGTAGCAAACCCGGGGGACAGCACTATGGCTACACCTTC
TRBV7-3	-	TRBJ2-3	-	CASSQTGEDTQYF	TGTGCCAGCAGCCAGACTGGTGAAGATACGCAGTATTTT
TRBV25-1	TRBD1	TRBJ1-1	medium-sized	CASSGRQGTTEAFF	TGTGCCAGCAGTGGACGACAGGGAACCACTGAAGCTTTCTTT
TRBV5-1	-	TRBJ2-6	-	CASSFGGGANVLTF	TGCGCCAGCAGCTTCGGGGGTGGGGCCAACGTCCTGACTTTC
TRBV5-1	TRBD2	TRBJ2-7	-	CASSSAGSVSSGRNYEQYF	TGCGCCAGCAGCTCGGCAGGGAGTGTATCTAGCGGGAGGAACTACGAGCAGTACTTC
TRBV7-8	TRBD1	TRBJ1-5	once	CASSLAQGQGRDQPQHF	TGTGCCAGCAGCTTAGCCCAGGGACAGGGAAGGGATCAGCCCCAGCATTTT
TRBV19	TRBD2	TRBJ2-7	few	CASSPREVSSYEQYF	TGTGCCAGTAGTCCGCGGGAGGTGAGCTCCTACGAGCAGTACTTC
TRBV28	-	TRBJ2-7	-	CASSPYGSNSYEQYF	TGTGCCAGCAGTCCCTACGGGAGTAACTCCTACGAGCAGTACTTC
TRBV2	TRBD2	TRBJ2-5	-	CASSEFLAGGLAETQYF	TGTGCCAGCAGTGAATTCCTAGCGGGAGGTCTAGCAGAGACCCAGTACTTC
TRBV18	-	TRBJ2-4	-	CASSPQGLGIQYF	TGTGCCAGCTCACCACAGGGGCTCGGCATTCAGTACTTC
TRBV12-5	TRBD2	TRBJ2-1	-	CASGLASLAGMLGEQFF	TGTGCTAGTGGTTTGGCCTCACTAGCGGGAATGTTGGGTGAGCAGTTCTTC
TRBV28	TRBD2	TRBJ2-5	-	CASRRREEETQYF	TGTGCCAGCCGGCGGCGGGAGGAAGAGACCCAGTACTTC
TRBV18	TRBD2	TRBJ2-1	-	CASSPPLAGADEQFF	TGTGCCAGCTCACCACCACTAGCGGGAGCGGATGAGCAGTTCTTC
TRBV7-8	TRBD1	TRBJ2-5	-	CASSAGTGYETQYF	TGTGCCAGCAGCGCTGGGACAGGGTATGAGACCCAGTACTTC
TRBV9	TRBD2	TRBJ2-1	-	CASSVASGRMNEQFF	TGTGCCAGCAGCGTAGCCAGCGGGAGGATGAATGAGCAGTTCTTC
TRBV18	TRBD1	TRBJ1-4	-	CASSRQGAGEKLFF	TGTGCCAGCTCACGACAGGGGGCAGGTGAAAAACTGTTTTTT
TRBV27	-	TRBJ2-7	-	CASSSAGKRNEQYF	TGTGCCAGCAGTTCAGCGGGTAAAAGGAACGAGCAGTACTTC
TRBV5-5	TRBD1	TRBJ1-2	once	CASSRQGGDGYTF	TGTGCCAGCAGCCGACAGGGGGGGGATGGCTACACCTTC
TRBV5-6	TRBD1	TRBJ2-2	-	CASIVQGAGGELFF	TGTGCCAGCATCGTACAGGGGGCGGGCGGGGAGCTGTTTTTT
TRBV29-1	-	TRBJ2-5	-	CSVEALGPFQETQYF	TGCAGCGTTGAAGCCTTGGGGCCTTTCCAAGAGACCCAGTACTTC